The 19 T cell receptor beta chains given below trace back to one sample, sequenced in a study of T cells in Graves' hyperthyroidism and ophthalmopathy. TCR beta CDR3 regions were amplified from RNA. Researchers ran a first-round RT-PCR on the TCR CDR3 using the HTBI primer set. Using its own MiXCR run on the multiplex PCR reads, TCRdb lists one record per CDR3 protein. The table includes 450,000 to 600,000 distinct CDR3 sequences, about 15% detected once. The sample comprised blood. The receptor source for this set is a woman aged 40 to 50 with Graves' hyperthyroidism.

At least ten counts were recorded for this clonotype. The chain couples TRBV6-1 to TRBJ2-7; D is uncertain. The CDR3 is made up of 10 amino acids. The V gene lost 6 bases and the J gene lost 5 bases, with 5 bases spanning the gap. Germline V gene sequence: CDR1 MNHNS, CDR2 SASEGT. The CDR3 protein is CASRRNEQYF. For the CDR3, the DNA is TGTGCCAGCAGACGGAACGAGCAGTACTTC.

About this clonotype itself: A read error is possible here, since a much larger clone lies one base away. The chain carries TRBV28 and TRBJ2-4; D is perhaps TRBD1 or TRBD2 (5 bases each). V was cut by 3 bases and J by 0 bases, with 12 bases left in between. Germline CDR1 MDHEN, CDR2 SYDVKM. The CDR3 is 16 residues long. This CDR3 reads CASSFLGAKAKNIQYF. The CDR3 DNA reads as TGTGCCAGCAGTTTTCTCGGGGCCAAAGCCAAAAACATTCAGTACTTC. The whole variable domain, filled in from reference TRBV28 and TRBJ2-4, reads DVKVTQSSRYLVKRTGEKVFLECVQDMDHENMFWYRQDPGLGLRLIYFSYDVKMKEKGDIPEGYSVSREKKERFSLILESASTNQTSMYLCASSFLGAKAKNIQYFGAGTRLSVL.

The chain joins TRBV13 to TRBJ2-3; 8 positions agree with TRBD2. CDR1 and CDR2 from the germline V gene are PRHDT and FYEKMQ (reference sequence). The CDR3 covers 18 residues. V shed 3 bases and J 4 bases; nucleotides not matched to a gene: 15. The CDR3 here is CASSFSPFGGRSSDTQYF. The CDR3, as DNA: TGTGCCAGCAGCTTCTCCCCTTTTGGCGGGAGGTCTTCAGATACGCAGTATTTT.

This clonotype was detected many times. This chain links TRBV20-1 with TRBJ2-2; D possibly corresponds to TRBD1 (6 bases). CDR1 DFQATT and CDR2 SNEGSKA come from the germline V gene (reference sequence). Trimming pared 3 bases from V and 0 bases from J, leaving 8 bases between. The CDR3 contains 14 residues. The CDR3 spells CSARGTTNTGELFF. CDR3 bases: TGCAGTGCTAGGGGGACAACGAACACCGGGGAGCTGTTTTTT.

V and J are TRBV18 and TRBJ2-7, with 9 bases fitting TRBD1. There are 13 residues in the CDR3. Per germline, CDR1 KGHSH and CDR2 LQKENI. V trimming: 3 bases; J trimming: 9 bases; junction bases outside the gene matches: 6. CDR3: CASSPGIQGAQYF. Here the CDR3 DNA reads TGTGCCAGCTCACCCGGAATACAGGGGGCGCAGTACTTC.

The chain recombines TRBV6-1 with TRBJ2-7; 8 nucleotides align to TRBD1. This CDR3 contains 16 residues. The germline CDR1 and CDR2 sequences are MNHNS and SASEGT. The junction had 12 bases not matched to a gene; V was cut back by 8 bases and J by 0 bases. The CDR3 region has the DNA TGTGCCAGCGGTAGACAGGGGACTTTTCTCTCCTACGAGCAGTACTTC. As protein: CASGRQGTFLSYEQYF.

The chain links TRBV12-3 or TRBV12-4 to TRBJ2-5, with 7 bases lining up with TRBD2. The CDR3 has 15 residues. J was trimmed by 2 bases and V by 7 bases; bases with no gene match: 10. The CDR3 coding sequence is TGTGCCAGCAACGGGGGAGGGCTCCGTCAAGAGACCCAGTACTTC. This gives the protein CASNGGGLRQETQYF.

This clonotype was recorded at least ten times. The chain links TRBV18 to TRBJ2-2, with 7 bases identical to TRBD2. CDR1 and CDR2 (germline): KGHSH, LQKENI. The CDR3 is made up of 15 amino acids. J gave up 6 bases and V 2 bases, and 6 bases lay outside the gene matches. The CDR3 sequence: CASSPISGTPGELFF. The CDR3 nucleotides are TGTGCCAGCTCACCAATCAGCGGGACCCCCGGGGAGCTGTTTTTT.

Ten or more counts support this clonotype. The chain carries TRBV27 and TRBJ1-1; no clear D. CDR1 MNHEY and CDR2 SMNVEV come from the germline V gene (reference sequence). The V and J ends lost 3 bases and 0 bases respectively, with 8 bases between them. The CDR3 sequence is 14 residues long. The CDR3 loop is CASSFEKMNTEAFF. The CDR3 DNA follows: TGTGCCAGCAGTTTTGAAAAGATGAACACTGAAGCTTTCTTT.

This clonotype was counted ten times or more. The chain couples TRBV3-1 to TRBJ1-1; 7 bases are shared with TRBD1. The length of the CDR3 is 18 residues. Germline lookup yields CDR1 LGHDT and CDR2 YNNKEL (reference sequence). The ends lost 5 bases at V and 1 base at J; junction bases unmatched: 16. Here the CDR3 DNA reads TGTGCCAGCAGCTGGAAAGTTACCTGGACAGGTCAGAACACTGAAGCTTTCTTT. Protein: CASSWKVTWTGQNTEAFF.

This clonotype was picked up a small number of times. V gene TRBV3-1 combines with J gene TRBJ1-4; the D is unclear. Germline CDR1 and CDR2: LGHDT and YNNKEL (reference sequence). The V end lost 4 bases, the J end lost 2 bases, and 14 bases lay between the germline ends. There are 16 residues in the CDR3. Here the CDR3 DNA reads TGTGCCAGCAGCCCCCTCCACGTCGGGACTAATGAAAAACTGTTTTTT. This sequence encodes CASSPLHVGTNEKLFF.

The CDR3 is CSARAPSGRPYEQYF. The CDR3 coding sequence is TGCAGTGCTAGAGCCCCTAGCGGGAGACCCTACGAGCAGTACTTC. The rearrangement joins TRBV20-1 to TRBJ2-7; 10 nucleotides agree with TRBD2. The CDR3 sequence is 15 residues long. The germline V gene has CDR1 DFQATT and CDR2 SNEGSKA (reference sequence). The trim removed 1 base at V and 2 bases at J, leaving 5 bases unmatched.

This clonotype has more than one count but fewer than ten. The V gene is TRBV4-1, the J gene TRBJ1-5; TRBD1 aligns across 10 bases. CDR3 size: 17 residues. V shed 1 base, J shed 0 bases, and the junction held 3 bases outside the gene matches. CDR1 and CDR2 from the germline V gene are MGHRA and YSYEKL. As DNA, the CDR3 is TGCGCCAGCAGCCAAGCCGGGACAGGGGATAGCAATCAGCCCCAGCATTTT. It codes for CASSQAGTGDSNQPQHF.

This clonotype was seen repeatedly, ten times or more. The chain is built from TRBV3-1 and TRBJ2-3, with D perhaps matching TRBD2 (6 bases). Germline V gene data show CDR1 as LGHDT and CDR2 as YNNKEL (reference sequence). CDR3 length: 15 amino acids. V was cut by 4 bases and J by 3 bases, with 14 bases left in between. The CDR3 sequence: CASSRGTPRTDTQYF. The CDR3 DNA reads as TGTGCCAGCAGCCGTGGGACTCCCCGAACAGATACGCAGTATTTT.

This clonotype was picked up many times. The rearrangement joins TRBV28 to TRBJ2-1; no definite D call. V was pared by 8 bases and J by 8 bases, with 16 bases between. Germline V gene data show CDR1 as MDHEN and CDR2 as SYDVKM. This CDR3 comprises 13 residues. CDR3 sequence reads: CASFSVVGHEQFF. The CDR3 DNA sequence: TGTGCCAGCTTCTCCGTTGTGGGCCATGAGCAGTTCTTC.

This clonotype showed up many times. The CDR3 loop is CASSLSSARGNEQFF. For the CDR3, the DNA is TGTGCCAGCAGTTTATCGAGCGCCCGGGGCAATGAGCAGTTCTTC. This rearrangement joins TRBV27 to TRBJ2-1; a weak D match, TRBD2 (5 bases). V was cut by 0 bases and J by 6 bases, with 12 bases left in between. The CDR3 is 15 amino acids. The germline gives CDR1 MNHEY, CDR2 SMNVEV (reference sequence).

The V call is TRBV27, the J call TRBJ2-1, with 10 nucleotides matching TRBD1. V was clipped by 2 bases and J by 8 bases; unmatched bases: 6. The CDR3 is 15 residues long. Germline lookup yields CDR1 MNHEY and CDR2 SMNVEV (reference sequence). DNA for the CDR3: TGTGCCAGCAGTTTAAGACAGGGGGCCGGGGATGAGCAGTTCTTC. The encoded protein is CASSLRQGAGDEQFF.

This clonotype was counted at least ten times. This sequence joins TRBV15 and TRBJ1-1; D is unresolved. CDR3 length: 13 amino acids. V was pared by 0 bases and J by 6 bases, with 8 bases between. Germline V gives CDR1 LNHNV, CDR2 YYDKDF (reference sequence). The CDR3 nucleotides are TGTGCCACCAGCAGAGATCTGGGCGCTGAAGCTTTCTTT. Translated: CATSRDLGAEAFF.

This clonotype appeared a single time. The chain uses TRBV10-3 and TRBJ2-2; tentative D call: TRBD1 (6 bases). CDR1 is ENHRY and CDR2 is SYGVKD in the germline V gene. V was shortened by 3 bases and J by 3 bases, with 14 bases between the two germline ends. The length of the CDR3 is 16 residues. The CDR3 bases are TGTGCCATCAGTGACCTAACGGGACAATACACCGGGGAGCTGTTTTTT. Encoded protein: CAISDLTGQYTGELFF.